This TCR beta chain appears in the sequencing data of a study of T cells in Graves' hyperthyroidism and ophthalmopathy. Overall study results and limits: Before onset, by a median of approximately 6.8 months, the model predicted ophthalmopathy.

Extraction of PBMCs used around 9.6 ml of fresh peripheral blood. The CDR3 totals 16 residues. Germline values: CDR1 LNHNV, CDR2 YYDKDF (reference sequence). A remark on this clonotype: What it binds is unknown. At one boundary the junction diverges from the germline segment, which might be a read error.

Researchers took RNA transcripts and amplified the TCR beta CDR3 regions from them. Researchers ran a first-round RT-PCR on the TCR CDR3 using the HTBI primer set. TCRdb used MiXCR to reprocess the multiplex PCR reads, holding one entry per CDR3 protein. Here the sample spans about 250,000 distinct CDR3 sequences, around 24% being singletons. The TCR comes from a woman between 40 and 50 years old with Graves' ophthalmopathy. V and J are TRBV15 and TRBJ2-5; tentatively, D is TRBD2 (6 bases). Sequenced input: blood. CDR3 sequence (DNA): TGTGCCACCAGCAGAGGTGTAGAAGTGGGACGGGAGACGCAGTACTTC. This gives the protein CATSRGVEVGRETQYF.